Included here is one T cell receptor beta chain sequence, with context. The data were taken from a study of type 1 and type 2 diabetes patients. Looking at the study overall: Samples came from type 1 diabetic, type 2 diabetic or nondiabetic people, recruited in China.

This CDR3 has 14 residues. Unmatched junction bases numbered 6, after V lost 2 bases and J lost 6 bases. Per germline, CDR1 MNHNY and CDR2 SVGAGI (reference sequence). PCR was run on genomic DNA. The TCR beta CDR3 region was amplified using 30 forward and 13 reverse primers. One entry per CDR3 protein results from TCRdb running MiXCR on the multiplex PCR reads. The sample consists of around 300,000 distinct CDR3 sequences, more than 40% of them appearing once. The sample was peripheral blood mononuclear cells (PBMCs). This receptor was identified in a man aged 18 to 30 with type 2 diabetes. This sequence joins TRBV6-6 and TRBJ1-1; 7 positions agree with TRBD1. The CDR3 DNA reads TGTGCCAGCAGTTACCGGGGACAGACCCCTGAAGCTTTCTTT. It translates to CASSYRGQTPEAFF.